These T cell receptor beta chains were read from a single sample in a study of blood T cell repertoires in COVID-19. Method: immunoSEQ multiplex PCR; TCRdb's copy keeps in-frame clones and lacks some. The sample includes fewer than 150,000 clones, roughly 80% seen only once; the top ten take 11%. The sequencing input was peripheral blood. All receptors come from a man between 60 and 75 years old who had recovered from COVID-19. CDR3s include the opening cysteine and the closing phenylalanine or tryptophan. A D gene is named only where the DNA matches it firmly. Size is stated for part of the rows, as once, few or many counts, or as a class when the clone is expanded.

>-|TRBV24-1|-|TRBJ2-1|16
CATSTFQGRSYNEQFF
TGTGCCACCAGTACCTTTCAGGGTCGCTCCTACAATGAGCAGTTCTTC
>-|TRBV4-2|TRBD2|TRBJ2-1|17
CASSHGGAGDSYNEQFF
TGTGCCAGCAGCCACGGGGGAGCGGGAGATTCCTACAATGAGCAGTTCTTC
>-|TRBV11-3|TRBD1|TRBJ1-5|16
CASSSTDRGRDQPQHF
TGTGCCAGCAGCTCGACCGACAGGGGGCGCGATCAGCCCCAGCATTTT
>-|TRBV9|TRBD1|TRBJ2-7|15
CASSVGQGIAYEQYF
TGTGCCAGCAGCGTCGGACAGGGGATAGCCTACGAGCAGTACTTC
>-|TRBV3-1/TRBV3-2|TRBD2|TRBJ2-7|17
CASSPGTSGGGGYEQYF
TGTGCCAGCAGCCCCGGGACTAGCGGGGGGGGCGGCTACGAGCAGTACTTC
>-|TRBV4-1|TRBD1|TRBJ1-2|16
CASSQQLGTGGYGYTF
TGCGCCAGCAGCCAACAGCTCGGGACAGGGGGTTATGGCTACACCTTC
>-|TRBV5-6|-|TRBJ1-1|13
CASSWMTNTEAFF
TGTGCCAGCAGCTGGATGACAAACACTGAAGCTTTCTTT
>-|TRBV30|TRBD1|TRBJ1-1|15
CAWRPRDRPYTEAFF
TGTGCCTGGAGACCTCGGGACAGGCCCTACACTGAAGCTTTCTTT
>-|TRBV5-8|TRBD1|TRBJ1-2|15
CASSSRTGGSYGYTF
TGTGCCAGCAGCTCGAGGACAGGGGGCAGCTATGGCTACACCTTC
>-|TRBV5-1|TRBD2|TRBJ2-2|14
CASSSGSDTGELFF
TGCGCCAGCTCGAGCGGGAGTGATACCGGGGAGCTGTTTTTT
>-|TRBV7-2|TRBD2|TRBJ2-5|15
CASSFRTSGTETQYF
TGTGCCAGCAGCTTCCGGACTAGCGGGACTGAGACCCAGTACTTC
>-|TRBV14|-|TRBJ2-1|14
CASSQASGSLEQFF
TGTGCCAGCAGCCAAGCATCTGGCTCTCTCGAGCAGTTCTTC
>-|TRBV29-1|TRBD1|TRBJ1-1|13
CSARTGSNTEAFF
TGCAGCGCGAGGACAGGGAGTAACACTGAAGCTTTCTTT
>few|TRBV7-2|-|TRBJ1-5|13
CASQPGFSQPQHF
TGTGCCAGCCAACCCGGGTTCAGTCAGCCCCAGCATTTT
>-|TRBV7-2|-|TRBJ1-5|15
CASSLVGGNNQPQHF
TGTGCCAGCAGCTTAGTCGGGGGTAACAATCAGCCCCAGCATTTT
>-|TRBV4-2|-|TRBJ1-1|14
CASRVPGEVTEAFF
TGTGCCAGCAGGGTGCCGGGGGAAGTCACTGAAGCTTTCTTT
>-|TRBV9|TRBD1|TRBJ2-2|13
CASSVGDRARLFF
TGTGCCAGCAGCGTAGGGGACAGAGCTAGGCTGTTTTTT
>few|TRBV12-3/TRBV12-4|-|TRBJ2-1|11
CASSLGDEQFF
TGTGCCAGCAGTCTGGGCGATGAGCAGTTCTTC
>-|TRBV18|TRBD1|TRBJ1-6|14
CASSPGQGNSPLHF
TGTGCCAGCTCACCGGGACAGGGCAACTCACCCCTCCACTTT
>once|TRBV6-2/TRBV6-3|-|TRBJ1-1|15
CASSLPRQANTEAFF
TGTGCCAGCAGCCTCCCTCGACAGGCGAACACTGAAGCTTTCTTT
>once|TRBV7-2|-|TRBJ1-4|12
CASSLRAGKLFF
TGTGCCAGCAGCTTGAGGGCGGGAAAACTGTTTTTT
>-|TRBV2|TRBD1|TRBJ1-2|15
CASRYPLPGQEGYTF
TGTGCCAGCCGGTATCCGCTTCCGGGACAGGAGGGCTACACCTTC
>-|TRBV3-1/TRBV3-2|TRBD2|TRBJ2-3|19
CASSLPVEPAGEGTDTQYF
TGTGCCAGCAGCTTGCCGGTTGAGCCAGCGGGAGAGGGCACAGATACGCAGTATTTT